A single T cell receptor beta chain is shown here with its context. This clonotype has at least ten counts. This clone's antigen is unknown. The sample holds no much larger clone one base away, and base qualities are not on file. The library was produced with 5' RACE. Sequencing was performed on an Illumina HiSeq 2500. A second roughly 6 to 11 cycle PCR used a sample-barcoded 5' primer and a J-beta primer mix. A unique molecular identifier was introduced onto each TCR beta cDNA molecule by a template-switch 5' adaptor carrying 12 random nucleotides. Each sample yielded at least 2.5 million CDR3-containing paired-end reads. All of the RNA was converted into first-strand cDNA using the Mint cDNA synthesis kit, with a TRBC-specific oligonucleotide serving as the primer. After uracil-DNA glycosylase treatment, a first 18-cycle PCR used universal primers M1SS and BC2_uni_R on all cDNA. From the authors' description of their analysis: For normalization, 1 million high-quality reads were randomly selected from each sample, with every read carrying a distinct molecular identifier. Instead of being binned into consensus sequences, reads with shared molecular identifiers were discarded. MiTCR, run with a Q25 quality threshold and the strictest error-elimination algorithm, handled CDR3 identification, clonotype clustering and error correction. A nonparametric unseen species model with Euler transformation was used to estimate a lower bound on total TCR beta diversity. The public reads were quality trimmed at Q25 with fastp and then assembled into clones with MiXCR by TCRdb, keeping productive beta chains. Each record represents a unique CDR3 protein, reported with the most common genes and DNA among its rows. Here the V and J calls rest on TCRdb's processing, not on the authors' analysis. The sample profile shows 550,000 to 750,000 distinct CDR3 sequences; approximately 21% of them were found once. 3.5% to 4% of the sample goes to the ten largest clones.

This sample was taken from a study of blood T cells in healthy people across ages (dated by TCRdb to between 2014 and 2017). Regarding the research as a whole: In model experiments, template switching captured roughly one uniquely barcoded TCR beta cDNA molecule for every two T cells. Age-related changes in TCR beta repertoire diversity were measured in the study by deep sequencing normalized with unique cDNA molecular identifiers. The donors were split into four age groups: young (average around 16 years), middle-aged (about 40), aged (62) and long-lived (about 82). To avoid experimental bias, donors of different ages were randomly spread across the sequencing lanes. The study analyzed two additional independent replicas of 1 million unique cDNA reads from the same blood draw for two donors, one aged 18 to 29 and one aged 80 or older. The research as a whole found: There was a strong correlation between observed TCR beta diversity and the percentage of naive T cells measured by flow cytometry. Estimates of total diversity based on one million sequenced T cells were considered lower bounds and underestimates. The long-lived group showed more naive CD4+ T cells, fewer expanded clones and increased TCR diversity than the aged group, suggesting age selection. Observed TCR beta diversity per million T cells fell roughly linearly with age, and a significant reduction was already apparent by age around 40. Conclusive comparison of naive and antigen-experienced compartments was prevented by the profiling of bulk unsorted PBMCs. Because donor CMV infection status was unknown, age-related changes in expanded clonotypes were potentially confounded.

Systemically healthy Caucasian individuals from Russia, roughly 40 in total and aged about 6 to 100 years, were included as donors. Each donor gave about 10 milliliters of peripheral blood, drawn into EDTA-treated Vacutainer tubes. Ficoll-Paque density-gradient centrifugation was used to isolate PBMCs, with at least 7 million per sample. Total RNA, at least 5 micrograms per sample, was extracted from PBMCs with Trizol reagent. The percentages of naive CD45RAhigh/CD27high T cells were determined by flow cytometry on a PBMC aliquot from every donor. The CDR3 covers 14 residues, taking in both the cysteine and the phenylalanine. Only the CDR3 portion is preserved as DNA: 42 bases, with reading frame beginning at the first base. The junction carries 16 bases between V and J, which are trimmed by 4 bases and 6 bases respectively. Sequences SQVTM (CDR1) and ANQGSEA (CDR2) are obtained from the germline V gene.

This sequence was found in a man aged 65-85 years in good health. The sequence is built from TRBV29-1 and TRBJ2-4, with TRBD2 tentatively as D gene (6 bases match). The sample comprised blood. The CDR3 corresponds to CSVGLDNGGNIQYF. The sequenced DNA is TGCAGCGTTGGACTGGACAACGGGGGAAACATTCAGTACTTC.